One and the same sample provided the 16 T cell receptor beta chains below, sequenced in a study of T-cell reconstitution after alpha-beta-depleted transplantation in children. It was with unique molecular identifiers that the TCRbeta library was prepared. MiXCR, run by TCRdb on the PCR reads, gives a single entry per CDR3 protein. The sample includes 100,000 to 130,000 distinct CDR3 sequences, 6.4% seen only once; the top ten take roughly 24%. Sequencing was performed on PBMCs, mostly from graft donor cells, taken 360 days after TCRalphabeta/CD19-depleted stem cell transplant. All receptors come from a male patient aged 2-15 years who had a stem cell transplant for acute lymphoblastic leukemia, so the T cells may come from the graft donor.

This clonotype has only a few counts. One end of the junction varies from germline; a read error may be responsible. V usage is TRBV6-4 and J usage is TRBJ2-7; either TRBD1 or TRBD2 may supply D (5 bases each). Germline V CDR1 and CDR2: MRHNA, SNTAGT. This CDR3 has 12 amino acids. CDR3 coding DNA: TGTGCCAGCACTCTGGCCCGGGACCAGCCTCCCTTC. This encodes CASTLARDQPPF.

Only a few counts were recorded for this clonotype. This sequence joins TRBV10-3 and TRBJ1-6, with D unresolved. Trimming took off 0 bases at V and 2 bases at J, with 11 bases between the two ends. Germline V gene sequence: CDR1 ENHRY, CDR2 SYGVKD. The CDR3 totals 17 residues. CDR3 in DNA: TGTGCCATCAGTGAGTCGGGAAGGTCAGCCTATAATTCACCCCTCCACTTT. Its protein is CAISESGRSAYNSPLHF.

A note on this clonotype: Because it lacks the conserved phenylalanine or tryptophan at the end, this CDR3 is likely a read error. The CDR3 DNA reads TGTGCCAGCAGTGGATACTCCCGGGACAGCCGGTTGAGCACAGATACGCAGTATGTT. Residues: CASSGYSRDSRLSTDTQYV. The genes are TRBV6-1 and TRBJ2-3, with 7 positions matching TRBD1. With V trimmed by 4 bases and J by 0 bases, 16 bases remained unmatched. CDR1 is MNHNS and CDR2 is SASEGT in the germline V gene. This CDR3 spans 19 amino acids.

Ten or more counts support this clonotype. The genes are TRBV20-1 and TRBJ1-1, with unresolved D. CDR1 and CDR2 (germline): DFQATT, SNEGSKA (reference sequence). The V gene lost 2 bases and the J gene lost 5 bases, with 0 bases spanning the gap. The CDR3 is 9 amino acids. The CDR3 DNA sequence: TGCAGTGCTAGAACTGAAGCTTTCTTT. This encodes CSARTEAFF.

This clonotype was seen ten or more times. This CDR3 reads CASSLARVTMSTDTQYF. The CDR3 DNA is TGTGCCAGCAGCTTAGCCAGAGTCACGATGAGCACAGATACGCAGTATTTT. The chain carries TRBV7-9 and TRBJ2-3; D remains unclear. CDR1 SEHNR and CDR2 FQNEAQ come from the germline V gene (reference sequence). The CDR3 has 17 amino acids. With 0 bases removed from V and 0 bases from J, the gap between germline ends came to 13 bases.

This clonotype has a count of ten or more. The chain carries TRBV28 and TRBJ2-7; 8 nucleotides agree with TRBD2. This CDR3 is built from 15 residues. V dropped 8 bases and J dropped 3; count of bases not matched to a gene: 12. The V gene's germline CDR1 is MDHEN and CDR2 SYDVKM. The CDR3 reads CASEFVGTRGYEQYF. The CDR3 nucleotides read TGTGCCAGCGAGTTTGTGGGGACTAGGGGCTACGAGCAGTACTTC.

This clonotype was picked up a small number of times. The CDR3 is CASSLLGTSGKYEQYF. DNA of the CDR3: TGTGCCAGCAGCTTACTGGGGACTAGCGGGAAGTACGAGCAGTACTTC. This chain uses TRBV7-2 with TRBJ2-7; the match to TRBD2 covers 13 bases. V shed 2 bases and J 4 bases; nucleotides not matched to a gene: 5. This CDR3 spans 16 amino acids. Germline CDR1 reads SGHTA; CDR2 reads FQGNSA. The full variable domain, rest sourced from reference TRBV7-2 and TRBJ2-7, is GAGVSQSPSNKVTEKGKDVELRCDPISGHTALYWYRQSLGQGLEFLIYFQGNSAPDKSGLPSDRFSAERTGGSVSTLTIQRTQQEDSAVYLCASSLLGTSGKYEQYFGPGTRLTVT.

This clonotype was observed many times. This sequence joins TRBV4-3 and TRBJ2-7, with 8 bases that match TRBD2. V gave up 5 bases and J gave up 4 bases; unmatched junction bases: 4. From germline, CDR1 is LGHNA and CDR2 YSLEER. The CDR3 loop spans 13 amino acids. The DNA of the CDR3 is TGCGCCAGCAGCAACCGGGGGGGGTACGAGCAGTACTTC. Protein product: CASSNRGGYEQYF.

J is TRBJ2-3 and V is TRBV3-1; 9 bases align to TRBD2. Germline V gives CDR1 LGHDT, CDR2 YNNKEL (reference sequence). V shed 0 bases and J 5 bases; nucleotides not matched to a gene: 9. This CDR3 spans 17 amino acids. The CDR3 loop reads CASSQDKTSGPRDTQYF. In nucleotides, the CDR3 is TGTGCCAGCAGCCAAGATAAGACTAGCGGCCCGCGAGATACGCAGTATTTT.

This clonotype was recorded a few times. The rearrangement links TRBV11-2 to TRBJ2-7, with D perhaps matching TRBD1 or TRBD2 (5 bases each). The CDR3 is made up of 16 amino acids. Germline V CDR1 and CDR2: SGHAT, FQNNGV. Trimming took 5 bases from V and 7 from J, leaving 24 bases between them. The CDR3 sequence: CASSPRGPSPLEEQYF. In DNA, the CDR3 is TGTGCCAGCAGCCCAAGGGGACCTTCCCCTCTGGAGGAGCAGTACTTC.

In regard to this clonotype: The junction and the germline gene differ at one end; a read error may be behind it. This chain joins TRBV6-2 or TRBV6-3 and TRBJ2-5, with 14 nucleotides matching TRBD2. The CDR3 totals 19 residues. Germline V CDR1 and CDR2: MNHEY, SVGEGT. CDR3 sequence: CASGYVGLAGAQYQETQYF. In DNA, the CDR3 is TGTGCCAGCGGTTACGTGGGACTAGCGGGGGCCCAGTACCAAGAGACCCAGTACTTC.

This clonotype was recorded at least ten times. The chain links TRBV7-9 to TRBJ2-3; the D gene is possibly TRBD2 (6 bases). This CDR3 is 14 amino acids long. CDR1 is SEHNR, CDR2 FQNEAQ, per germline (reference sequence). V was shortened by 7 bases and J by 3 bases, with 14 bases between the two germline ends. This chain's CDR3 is CASNRRRGTDTQYF. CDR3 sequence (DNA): TGTGCCAGCAACAGGAGACGGGGGACAGATACGCAGTATTTT.

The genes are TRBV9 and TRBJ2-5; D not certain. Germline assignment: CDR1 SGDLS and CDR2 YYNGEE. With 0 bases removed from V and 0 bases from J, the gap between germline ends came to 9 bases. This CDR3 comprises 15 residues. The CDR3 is CASSVVAAHQETQYF. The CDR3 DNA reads TGTGCCAGCAGCGTAGTGGCAGCGCACCAAGAGACCCAGTACTTC. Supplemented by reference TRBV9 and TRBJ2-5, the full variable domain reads DSGVTQTPKHLITATGQRVTLRCSPRSGDLSVYWYQQSLDQGLQFLIQYYNGEERAKGNILERFSAQQFPDLHSELNLSSLELGDSALYFCASSVVAAHQETQYFGPGTRLLVL.

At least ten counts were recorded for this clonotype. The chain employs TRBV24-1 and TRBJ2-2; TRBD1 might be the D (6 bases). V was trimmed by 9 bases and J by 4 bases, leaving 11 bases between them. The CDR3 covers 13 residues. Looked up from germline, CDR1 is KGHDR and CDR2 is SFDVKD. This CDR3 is CATRQGLTGELFF. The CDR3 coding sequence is TGTGCCACCCGCCAGGGGCTCACCGGGGAGCTGTTTTTT.

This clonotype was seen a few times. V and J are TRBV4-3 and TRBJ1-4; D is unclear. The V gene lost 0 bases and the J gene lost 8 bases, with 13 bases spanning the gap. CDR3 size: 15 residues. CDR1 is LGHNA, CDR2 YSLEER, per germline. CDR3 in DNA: TGCGCCAGCAGCCAAGATAGGGCCGGAGGGGAAAAACTGTTTTTT. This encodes CASSQDRAGGEKLFF.

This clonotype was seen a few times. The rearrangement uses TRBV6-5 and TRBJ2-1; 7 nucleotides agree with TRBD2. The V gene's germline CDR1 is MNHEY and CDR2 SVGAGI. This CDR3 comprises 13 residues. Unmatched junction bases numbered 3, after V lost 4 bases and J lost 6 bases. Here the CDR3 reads CASSWGGSNEQFF. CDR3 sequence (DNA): TGTGCCAGCAGTTGGGGGGGGAGCAATGAGCAGTTCTTC.